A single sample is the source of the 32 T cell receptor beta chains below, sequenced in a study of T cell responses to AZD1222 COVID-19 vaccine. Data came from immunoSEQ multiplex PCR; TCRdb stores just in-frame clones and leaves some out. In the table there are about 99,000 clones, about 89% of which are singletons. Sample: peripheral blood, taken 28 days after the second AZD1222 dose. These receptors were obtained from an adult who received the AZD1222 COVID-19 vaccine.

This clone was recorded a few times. This chain's CDR3 is CASSGSWGKEQPQHF. DNA for the CDR3: TGTGCCAGCAGCGGTAGCTGGGGGAAGGAACAGCCCCAGCATTTT. The chain combines TRBV9 with TRBJ1-5, with D possibly being TRBD1 (5 bases). Trimming shortened V by 3 bases and J by 7 bases, and 17 bases separated the two germline ends. The CDR3 consists of 15 residues. CDR1 is SGDLS and CDR2 is YYNGEE in the germline V gene.

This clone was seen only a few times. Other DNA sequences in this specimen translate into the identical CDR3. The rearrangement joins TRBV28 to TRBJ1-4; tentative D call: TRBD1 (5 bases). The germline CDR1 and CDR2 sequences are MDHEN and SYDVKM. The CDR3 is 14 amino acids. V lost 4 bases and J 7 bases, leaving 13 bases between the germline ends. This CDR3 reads CASSSGTVREKLFF. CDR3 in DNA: TGTGCCAGCAGTTCCGGGACGGTCCGTGAAAAACTGTTTTTT.

The CDR3 coding sequence is TGTGCCATCAGGCATCAGAATAACTACGAGCAGTACTTC. It encodes CAIRHQNNYEQYF. The chain joins TRBV10-3 to TRBJ2-7; unclear D gene. The CDR3 spans 13 residues. V was pared by 6 bases and J by 3 bases, with 12 bases between. Germline CDR1 ENHRY, CDR2 SYGVKD.

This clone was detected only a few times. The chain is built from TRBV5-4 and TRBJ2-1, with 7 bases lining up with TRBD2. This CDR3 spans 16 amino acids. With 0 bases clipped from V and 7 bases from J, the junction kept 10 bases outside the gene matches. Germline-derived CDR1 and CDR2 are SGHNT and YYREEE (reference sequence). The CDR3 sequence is CASSLAAASGGNEQFF. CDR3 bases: TGTGCCAGCAGCTTGGCCGCGGCTAGCGGTGGGAATGAGCAGTTCTTC.

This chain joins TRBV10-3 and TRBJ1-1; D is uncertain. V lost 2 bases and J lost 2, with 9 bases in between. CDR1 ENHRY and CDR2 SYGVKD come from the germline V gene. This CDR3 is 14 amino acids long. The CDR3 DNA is TGTGCCATCAGTGAGCAGTTATCCAACACTGAAGCTTTCTTT. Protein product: CAISEQLSNTEAFF.

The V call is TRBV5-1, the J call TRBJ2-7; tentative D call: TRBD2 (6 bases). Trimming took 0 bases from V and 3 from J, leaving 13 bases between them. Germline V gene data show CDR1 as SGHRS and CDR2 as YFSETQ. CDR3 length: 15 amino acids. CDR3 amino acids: CASSLVGAGLYEQYF. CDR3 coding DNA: TGCGCCAGCAGCTTGGTGGGAGCGGGCCTCTACGAGCAGTACTTC.

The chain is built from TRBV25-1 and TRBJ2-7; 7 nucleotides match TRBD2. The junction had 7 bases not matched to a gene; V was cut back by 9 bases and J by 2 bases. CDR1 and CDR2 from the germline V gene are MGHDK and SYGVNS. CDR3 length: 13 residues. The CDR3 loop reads CASRRDYTYEQYF. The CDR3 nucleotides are TGTGCCAGTCGGCGGGACTATACCTACGAGCAGTACTTC.

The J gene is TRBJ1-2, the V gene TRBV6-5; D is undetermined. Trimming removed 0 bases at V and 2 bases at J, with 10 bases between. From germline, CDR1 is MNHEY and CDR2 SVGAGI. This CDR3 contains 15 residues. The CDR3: CASSYSLGGNYGYTF. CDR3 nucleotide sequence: TGTGCCAGCAGTTACTCGTTGGGAGGGAACTATGGCTACACCTTC.

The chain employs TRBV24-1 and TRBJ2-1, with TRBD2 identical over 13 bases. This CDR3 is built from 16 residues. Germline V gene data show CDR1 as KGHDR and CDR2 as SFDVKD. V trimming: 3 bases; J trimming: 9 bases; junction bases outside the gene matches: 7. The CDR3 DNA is TGTGCCACCAGTGATCCGGGACTAGCGGGACCTGCTGAGCAGTTCTTC. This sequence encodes CATSDPGLAGPAEQFF.

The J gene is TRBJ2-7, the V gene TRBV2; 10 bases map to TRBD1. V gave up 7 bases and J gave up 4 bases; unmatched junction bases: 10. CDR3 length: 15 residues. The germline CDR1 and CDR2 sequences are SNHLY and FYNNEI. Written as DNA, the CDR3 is TGTGCCAGCAACTCGCCGGGACAGGGGATATACGAGCAGTACTTC. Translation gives CASNSPGQGIYEQYF.

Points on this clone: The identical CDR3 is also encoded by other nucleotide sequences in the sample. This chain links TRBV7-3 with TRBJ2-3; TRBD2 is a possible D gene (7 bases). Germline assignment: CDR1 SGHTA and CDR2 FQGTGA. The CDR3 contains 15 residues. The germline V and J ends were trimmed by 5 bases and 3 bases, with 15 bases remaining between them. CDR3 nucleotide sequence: TGTGCCAGCAGCCCTGGGGGGGGGCCAACAGATACGCAGTATTTT. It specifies CASSPGGGPTDTQYF.

Here the CDR3 DNA reads TGTGCCAGCAGCCTAAACGTTCAAGAGACCCAGTACTTC. Amino acids: CASSLNVQETQYF. This chain joins TRBV7-8 and TRBJ2-5; D unclear. Trimming left V 5 bases short and J 2 bases short, with 9 bases between. The CDR3 runs to 13 residues. CDR1 is SGHVS and CDR2 is FQNEAQ in the germline V gene.

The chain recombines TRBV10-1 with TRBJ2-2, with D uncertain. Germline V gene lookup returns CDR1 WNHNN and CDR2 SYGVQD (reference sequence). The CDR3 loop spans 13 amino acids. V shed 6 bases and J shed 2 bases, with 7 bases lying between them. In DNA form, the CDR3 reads TGCGCCAGCAGAGCCGGTAACACCGGGGAGCTGTTTTTT. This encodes CASRAGNTGELFF.

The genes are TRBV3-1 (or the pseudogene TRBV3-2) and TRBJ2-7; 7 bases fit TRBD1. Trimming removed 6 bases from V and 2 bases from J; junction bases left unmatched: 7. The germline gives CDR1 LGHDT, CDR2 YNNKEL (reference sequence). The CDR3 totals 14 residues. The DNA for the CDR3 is TGTGCCAGCAGTGCCGGGACAGCCACCTACGAGCAGTACTTC. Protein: CASSAGTATYEQYF.

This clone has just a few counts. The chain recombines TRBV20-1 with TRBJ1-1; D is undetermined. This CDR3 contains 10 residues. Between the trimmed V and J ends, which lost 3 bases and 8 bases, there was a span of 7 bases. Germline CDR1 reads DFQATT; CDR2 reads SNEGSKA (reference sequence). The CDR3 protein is CSASRSEAFF. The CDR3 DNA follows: TGCAGTGCTAGTAGGTCAGAAGCTTTCTTT.

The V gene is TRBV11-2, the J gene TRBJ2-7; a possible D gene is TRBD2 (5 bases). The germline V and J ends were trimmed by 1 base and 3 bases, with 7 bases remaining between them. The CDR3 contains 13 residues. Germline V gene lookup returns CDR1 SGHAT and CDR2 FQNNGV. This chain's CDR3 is CASSLGEGYEQYF. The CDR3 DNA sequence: TGTGCCAGCAGCTTAGGTGAGGGCTACGAGCAGTACTTC.

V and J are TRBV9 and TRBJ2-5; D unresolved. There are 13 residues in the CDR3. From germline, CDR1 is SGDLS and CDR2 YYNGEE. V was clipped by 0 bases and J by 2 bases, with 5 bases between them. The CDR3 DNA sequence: TGTGCCAGCAGCGTAGCACTGCAAGAGACCCAGTACTTC. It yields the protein CASSVALQETQYF.

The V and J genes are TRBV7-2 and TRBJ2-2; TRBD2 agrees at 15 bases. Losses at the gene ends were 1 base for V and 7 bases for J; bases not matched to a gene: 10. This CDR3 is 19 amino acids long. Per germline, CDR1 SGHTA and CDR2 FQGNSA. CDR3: CASSLGLGLAGGPDGELFF. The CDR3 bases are TGTGCCAGCAGCTTAGGCCTCGGACTAGCGGGAGGGCCGGACGGGGAGCTGTTTTTT.

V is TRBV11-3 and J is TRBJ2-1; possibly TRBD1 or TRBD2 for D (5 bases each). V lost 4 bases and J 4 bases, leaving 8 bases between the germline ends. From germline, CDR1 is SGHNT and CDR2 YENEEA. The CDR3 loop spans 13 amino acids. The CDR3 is CASSSGTYNEQFF. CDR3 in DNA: TGTGCCAGCAGCTCCGGGACGTACAATGAGCAGTTCTTC.

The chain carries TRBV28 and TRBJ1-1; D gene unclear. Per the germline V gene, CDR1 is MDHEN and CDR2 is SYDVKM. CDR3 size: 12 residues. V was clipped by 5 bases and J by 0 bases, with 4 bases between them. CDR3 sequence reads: CASSQVNTEAFF. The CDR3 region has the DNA TGTGCCAGCAGTCAAGTGAACACTGAAGCTTTCTTT.

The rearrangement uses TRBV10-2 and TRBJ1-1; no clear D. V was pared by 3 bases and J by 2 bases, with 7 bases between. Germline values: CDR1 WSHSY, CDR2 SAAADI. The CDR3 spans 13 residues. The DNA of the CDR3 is TGCGCCAGCAGTGAAGGCAGAAACACTGAAGCTTTCTTT. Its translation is CASSEGRNTEAFF.

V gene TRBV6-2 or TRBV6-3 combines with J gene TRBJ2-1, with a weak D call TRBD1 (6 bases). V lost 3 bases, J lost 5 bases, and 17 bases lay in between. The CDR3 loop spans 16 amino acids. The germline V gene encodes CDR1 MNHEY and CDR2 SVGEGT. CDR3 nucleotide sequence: TGTGCCAGCAGTTATCACAGGGCAGGGTACGACAATGAGCAGTTCTTC. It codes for CASSYHRAGYDNEQFF.

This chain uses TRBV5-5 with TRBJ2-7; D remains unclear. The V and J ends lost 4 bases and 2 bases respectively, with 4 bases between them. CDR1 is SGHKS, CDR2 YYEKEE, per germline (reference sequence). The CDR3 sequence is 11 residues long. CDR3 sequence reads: CASSRAYEQYF. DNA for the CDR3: TGTGCCAGCAGCCGAGCCTACGAGCAGTACTTC.

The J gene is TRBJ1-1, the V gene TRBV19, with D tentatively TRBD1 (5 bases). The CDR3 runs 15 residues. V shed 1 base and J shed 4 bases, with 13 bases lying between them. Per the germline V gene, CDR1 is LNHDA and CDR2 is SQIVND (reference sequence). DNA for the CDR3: TGTGCCAGTAGTATAGGGGGCCAGGGTATCACTGAAGCTTTCTTT. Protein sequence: CASSIGGQGITEAFF.

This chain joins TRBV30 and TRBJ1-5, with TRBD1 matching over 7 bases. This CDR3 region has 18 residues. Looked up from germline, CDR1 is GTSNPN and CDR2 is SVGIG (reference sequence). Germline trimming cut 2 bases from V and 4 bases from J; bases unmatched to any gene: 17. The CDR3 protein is CAWSPPGQLVLGNQPQHF. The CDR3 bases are TGTGCCTGGAGTCCTCCGGGACAGCTGGTTCTTGGAAATCAGCCCCAGCATTTT.

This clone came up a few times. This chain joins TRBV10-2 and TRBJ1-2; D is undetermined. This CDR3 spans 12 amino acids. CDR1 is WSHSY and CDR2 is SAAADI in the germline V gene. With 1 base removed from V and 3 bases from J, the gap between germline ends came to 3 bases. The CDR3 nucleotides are TGCGCCAGCAGTGAGTACGACTATGGCTACACCTTC. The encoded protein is CASSEYDYGYTF.

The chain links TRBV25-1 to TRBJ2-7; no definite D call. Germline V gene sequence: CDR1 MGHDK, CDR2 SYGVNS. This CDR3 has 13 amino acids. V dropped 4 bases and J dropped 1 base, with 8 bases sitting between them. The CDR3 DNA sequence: TGTGCCAGCAGTGTACCCTGGTCCTACGAGCAGTACTTC. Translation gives CASSVPWSYEQYF.

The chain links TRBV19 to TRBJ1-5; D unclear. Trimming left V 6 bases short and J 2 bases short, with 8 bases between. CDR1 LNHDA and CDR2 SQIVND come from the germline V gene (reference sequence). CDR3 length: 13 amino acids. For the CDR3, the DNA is TGTGCCAGTAGCCCAGAGGGCAATCAGCCCCAGCATTTT. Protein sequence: CASSPEGNQPQHF. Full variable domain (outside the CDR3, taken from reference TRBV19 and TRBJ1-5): DGGITQSPKYLFRKEGQNVTLSCEQNLNHDAMYWYRQDPGQGLRLIYYSQIVNDFQKGDIAEGYSVSREKKESFPLTVTSAQKNPTAFYLCASSPEGNQPQHFGDGTRLSIL.

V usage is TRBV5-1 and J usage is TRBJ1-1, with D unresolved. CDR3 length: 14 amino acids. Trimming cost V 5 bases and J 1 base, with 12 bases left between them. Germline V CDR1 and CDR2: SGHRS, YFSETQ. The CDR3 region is CASRRQPENTEAFF. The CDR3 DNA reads TGCGCCAGCAGACGCCAGCCGGAGAACACTGAAGCTTTCTTT.

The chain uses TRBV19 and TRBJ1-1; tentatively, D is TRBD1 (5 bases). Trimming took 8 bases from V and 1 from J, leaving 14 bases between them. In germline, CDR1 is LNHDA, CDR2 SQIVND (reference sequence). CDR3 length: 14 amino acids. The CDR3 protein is CASGHRTENTEAFF. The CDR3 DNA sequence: TGTGCCAGTGGACATCGGACGGAGAACACTGAAGCTTTCTTT.

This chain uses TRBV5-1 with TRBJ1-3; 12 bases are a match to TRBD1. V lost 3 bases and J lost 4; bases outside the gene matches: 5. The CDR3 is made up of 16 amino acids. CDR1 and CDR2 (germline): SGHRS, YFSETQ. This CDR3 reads CASSWGQGATGNTIYF. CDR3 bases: TGCGCCAGCAGCTGGGGACAGGGGGCTACGGGAAACACCATATATTTT.

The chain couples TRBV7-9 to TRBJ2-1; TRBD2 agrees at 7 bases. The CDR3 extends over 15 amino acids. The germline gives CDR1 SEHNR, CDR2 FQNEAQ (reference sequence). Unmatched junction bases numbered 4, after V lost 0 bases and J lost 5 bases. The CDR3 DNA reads TGTGCCAGCAGCTTAGCGGGAGGGCCGAACAATGAGCAGTTCTTC. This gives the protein CASSLAGGPNNEQFF.